This passage covers 4 T cell receptor beta chains from one sample sequenced in a study of blood T cell repertoires in COVID-19. Data came from immunoSEQ multiplex PCR; TCRdb stores just in-frame clones and leaves some out. Found here are about 93,000 clones, around four fifths of them singletons; the top ten hold under 20%. Material: peripheral blood. The receptors shown here come from a human donor in a cohort sampled during active COVID-19.

V usage is TRBV29-1 and J usage is TRBJ1-1, with D perhaps TRBD1 (5 bases). V dropped 3 bases and J dropped 1 base, with 12 bases sitting between them. The CDR3 has 14 residues. CDR1 is SQVTM and CDR2 is ANQGSEA in the germline V gene. CDR3 amino acids: CSVDRTGGNTEAFF. The CDR3 nucleotides read TGCAGCGTTGATAGAACGGGGGGGAACACTGAAGCTTTCTTT. The full variable domain, rest sourced from reference TRBV29-1 and TRBJ1-1, is SAVISQKPSRDICQRGTSLTIQCQVDSQVTMMFWYRQQPGQSLTLIATANQGSEATYESGFVIDKFPISRPNLTFSTLTVSNMSPEDSSIYLCSVDRTGGNTEAFFGQGTRLTVV.

The chain uses TRBV13 and TRBJ2-1; 9 bases are a match to TRBD1. Trimming took 6 bases from V and 5 from J; bases not matched to a gene: 11. The CDR3 covers 16 residues. CDR1 is PRHDT, CDR2 FYEKMQ, per germline (reference sequence). The CDR3 coding sequence is TGTGCCAGCAGACCAGCGGGACAGGGCTCGAACAATGAGCAGTTCTTC. Protein: CASRPAGQGSNNEQFF.

This clone was recorded once. This chain joins TRBV4-1 and TRBJ1-6; tentative D call: TRBD1 (5 bases). From germline, CDR1 is MGHRA and CDR2 YSYEKL. The CDR3 extends over 15 amino acids. The V end was cut by 4 bases, the J end by 0 bases, with 7 bases between. CDR3 DNA: TGCGCCAGCAGCCTTAGGGGCTCCTATAATTCACCCCTCCACTTT. This sequence encodes CASSLRGSYNSPLHF.

The V call is TRBV28, the J call TRBJ2-3; TRBD2 matches 7 bases. CDR1 and CDR2 from the germline V gene are MDHEN and SYDVKM. The J segment lost 1 base and the V segment lost 8 bases, leaving 9 bases of the junction unmatched. This CDR3 is 15 amino acids long. DNA of the CDR3: TGTGCCAGCGTCCACGGGGCGGGAGGCACAGATACGCAGTATTTT. Protein sequence: CASVHGAGGTDTQYF.